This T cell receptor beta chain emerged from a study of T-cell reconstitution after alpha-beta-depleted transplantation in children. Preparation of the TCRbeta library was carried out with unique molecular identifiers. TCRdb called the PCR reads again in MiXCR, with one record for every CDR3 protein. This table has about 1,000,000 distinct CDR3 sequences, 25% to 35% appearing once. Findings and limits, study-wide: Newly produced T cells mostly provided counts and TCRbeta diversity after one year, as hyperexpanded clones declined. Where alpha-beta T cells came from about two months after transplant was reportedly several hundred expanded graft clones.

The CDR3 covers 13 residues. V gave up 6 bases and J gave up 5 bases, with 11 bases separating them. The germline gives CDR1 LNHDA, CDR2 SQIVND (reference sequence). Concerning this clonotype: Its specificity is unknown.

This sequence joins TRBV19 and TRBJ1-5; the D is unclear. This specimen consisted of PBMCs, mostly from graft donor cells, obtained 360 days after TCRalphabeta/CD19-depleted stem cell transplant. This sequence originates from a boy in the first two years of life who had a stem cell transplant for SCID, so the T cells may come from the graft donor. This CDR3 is CASRSFGDQPQHF. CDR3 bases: TGTGCCAGTAGGAGCTTTGGGGATCAGCCCCAGCATTTT.